This T cell receptor (beta chain) was sequenced for a study of identical twins. Study results and caveats: Modelling approaches yielded underestimates of out-of-frame TCR alpha sharing between monozygotic twins. In cord blood, abundant beta clonotypes had fewer insertions; memory showed no trend.

V trimming: 4 bases; J trimming: 6 bases; junction bases outside the gene matches: 7. The CDR3 is 16 amino acids. Per the germline V gene, CDR1 is LGHDT and CDR2 is YNNKEL (reference sequence). Details on this clonotype: Its cognate antigen is unknown.

TCRdb passed the 5' RACE reads through MiXCR, listing each CDR3 protein once. Of around 550,000 distinct CDR3 sequences listed, 13% to 15% are singletons. The sample was also linked to a second study, of yellow fever vaccine responses in identical twins.

J is TRBJ2-1 and V is TRBV3-1; TRBD2 matches at 12 bases. This clonotype originated in a woman between 18 and 30 years old in good health. Sequencing used CD4+ T cells sorted from blood. The CDR3 reads CASSPGRLAGVNEQFF. In nucleotides, the CDR3 is TGTGCCAGCAGCCCGGGTCGACTAGCGGGGGTCAATGAGCAGTTCTTC.